Below are 16 T cell receptor beta chains sequenced from a single sample in a study of technical replicates of blood from a handful of donors. Generated by immunoSEQ multiplex PCR, the TCRdb table keeps only in-frame clones and is missing some. This sample has about 73,000 clones; 90% occur once, and the top ten carry 4% to 5%. Specimen: PBMCs. The receptors here all came from a human donor in good health. Some clones in this sample may be carry-over from other donors' samples.

The rearrangement joins TRBV23-1 to TRBJ2-5, with TRBD2 matching over 11 bases. TRBV23-1 is flagged as an ORF with uncertain function. After removal of 4 bases from V and 4 bases from J, the junction contained 11 bases not matched to a gene. This CDR3 region has 17 residues. The CDR3 region is CASSRGSGGGKAETQYF. The CDR3 nucleotides are TGCGCCAGCAGTCGTGGTAGCGGGGGGGGGAAGGCAGAGACCCAGTACTTC.

The rearrangement joins TRBV19 to TRBJ2-5; 8 positions agree with TRBD2. With 4 bases clipped from V and 3 bases from J, the junction kept 7 bases outside the gene matches. This CDR3 spans 15 amino acids. Germline V gene lookup returns CDR1 LNHDA and CDR2 SQIVND (reference sequence). The DNA for the CDR3 is TGTGCCAGTAGTAGGGCGGGAGGCGGGGAAGAGACCCAGTACTTC. This gives the protein CASSRAGGGEETQYF.

This chain connects TRBV5-1 to TRBJ1-2; tentative D call: TRBD1 (5 bases). The CDR3 contains 14 residues. Per germline, CDR1 SGHRS and CDR2 YFSETQ. V lost 0 bases, J lost 6 bases, and 12 bases lay in between. CDR3 loop: CASSLARQGHGYTF. In nucleotides, the CDR3 is TGCGCCAGCAGCTTGGCCCGCCAGGGCCATGGCTACACCTTC. Full variable domain (remainder filled in from reference TRBV5-1 and TRBJ1-2): KAGVTQTPRYLIKTRGQQVTLSCSPISGHRSVSWYQQTPGQGLQFLFEYFSETQRNKGNFPGRFSGRQFSNSRSEMNVSTLELGDSALYLCASSLARQGHGYTFGSGTRLTVV.

This clone has a single count. The chain carries TRBV21-1 and TRBJ2-2; the listed D gene, TRBD1, was not tested against the DNA. TRBV21-1 is a documented pseudogene. This CDR3 has 16 residues. The CDR3 here is CASSPRTGKSPGELFF. The CDR3 DNA is TGTGCCAGCAGCCCCAGGACAGGGAAAAGTCCCGGGGAGCTGTTTTTT.

This clone was counted once. The chain carries TRBV29-1 and TRBJ2-3; D call uncertain. The germline gives CDR1 SQVTM, CDR2 ANQGSEA. Trimming removed 3 bases from V and 5 bases from J, with 12 bases in between. The CDR3 sequence is 13 residues long. The CDR3: CSVERSLVDTQYF. CDR3 sequence (DNA): TGCAGCGTTGAGAGGTCACTCGTAGATACGCAGTATTTT.

The V gene is TRBV27, the J gene TRBJ1-4; 9 nucleotides line up with TRBD1. This CDR3 spans 14 amino acids. The J segment lost 8 bases and the V segment lost 7 bases, leaving 8 bases of the junction unmatched. Germline values: CDR1 MNHEY, CDR2 SMNVEV (reference sequence). The DNA of the CDR3 is TGTGCCAGCAAGGGACAGGGCCAGTCCGAAAAACTGTTTTTT. Translation gives CASKGQGQSEKLFF.

This chain joins TRBV11-2 and TRBJ2-5; 12 positions match TRBD2. The CDR3 is 18 amino acids. With 0 bases clipped from V and 4 bases from J, the junction kept 9 bases outside the gene matches. Germline CDR1 and CDR2: SGHAT and FQNNGV. The chain's CDR3 is CASSLEPPASGGVETQYF. The CDR3 DNA is TGTGCCAGCAGCTTAGAGCCCCCCGCTAGCGGGGGGGTAGAGACCCAGTACTTC.

The gene calls are TRBV29-1 and TRBJ2-1, with 13 bases fitting TRBD2. This CDR3 has 16 residues. J lost 9 bases, V lost 6 bases, and 14 bases had no gene match. Germline-derived CDR1 and CDR2 are SQVTM and ANQGSEA. The DNA for the CDR3 is TGCAGCGTCGGGGGAACCGGGACTAGCGGGATCGGTGAGCAGTTCTTC. This codes for CSVGGTGTSGIGEQFF.

This CDR3 is CASSQDAGTGYGYTF. The DNA of the CDR3 is TGCGCCAGCAGCCAAGATGCGGGGACGGGCTATGGCTACACCTTC. The chain couples TRBV4-3 to TRBJ1-2; tentative D call: TRBD1 (5 bases). Germline values: CDR1 LGHNA, CDR2 YSLEER. The CDR3 totals 15 residues. V shed 0 bases and J shed 4 bases, with 12 bases lying between them.

The J gene is TRBJ2-7, the V gene TRBV5-1; D ambiguous. This CDR3 has 17 residues. CDR1 and CDR2 (germline): SGHRS, YFSETQ. With 3 bases removed from V and 3 bases from J, the gap between germline ends came to 22 bases. The CDR3 DNA is TGCGCCAGCAGCTGGATCGCGACAAAGCATCGTTACTACGAGCAGTACTTC. Translating it yields CASSWIATKHRYYEQYF.

V and J are TRBV30 and TRBJ1-5; D uncertain. CDR1 and CDR2 (germline): GTSNPN, SVGIG (reference sequence). The CDR3 runs 12 residues. The V gene lost 3 bases and the J gene lost 9 bases, with 12 bases spanning the gap. CDR3 sequence (DNA): TGTGCCTGGAGCTTGGAACCGGGGCCCCAGCATTTT. The encoded protein is CAWSLEPGPQHF.

The chain employs TRBV2 and TRBJ2-5, with a weak D call TRBD2 (6 bases). The germline gives CDR1 SNHLY, CDR2 FYNNEI. The CDR3 length is 15 residues. The ends were cut back, 2 bases at V and 9 bases at J, with 19 bases in the middle. CDR3 loop: CASSELRGGVGAQYF. CDR3 DNA: TGTGCCAGCAGTGAATTGCGGGGTGGGGTCGGGGCCCAGTACTTC.

The chain recombines TRBV4-2 with TRBJ2-3, with a tentative D call TRBD2 (6 bases). Per germline, CDR1 LGHNA and CDR2 YNFKEQ. CDR3 length: 14 amino acids. The V end lost 6 bases, the J end lost 3 bases, and 13 bases lay between the germline ends. The CDR3 sequence: CASSPTSRTDTQYF. In DNA, the CDR3 is TGTGCCAGCAGTCCTACTAGCCGGACAGATACGCAGTATTTT.

This clone was recorded only once. The gene calls are TRBV2 and TRBJ1-4, with TRBD1 matching 7 bases. The CDR3 runs 13 residues. Trimming removed 5 bases from V and 4 bases from J; junction bases left unmatched: 1. From germline, CDR1 is SNHLY and CDR2 FYNNEI. The DNA of the CDR3 is TGTGCCAGCAGTTGGGACAGTAATGAAAAACTGTTTTTT. This gives the protein CASSWDSNEKLFF. The entire variable domain, with the rest obtained from reference TRBV2 and TRBJ1-4, is as follows: EPEVTQTPSHQVTQMGQEVILRCVPISNHLYFYWYRQILGQKVEFLVSFYNNEISEKSEIFDDQFSVERPDGSNFTLKIRSTKLEDSAMYFCASSWDSNEKLFFGSGTQLSVL.

The sample holds one count of this clone. The chain links TRBV7-2 to TRBJ2-3, with D unresolved. Germline CDR1 is SGHTA and CDR2 is FQGNSA. Trimming pared 1 base from V and 0 bases from J, leaving 8 bases between. CDR3 length: 15 residues. The CDR3 spells CASSLGQASTDTQYF. In nucleotides, the CDR3 is TGTGCCAGCAGCTTAGGGCAGGCCAGCACAGATACGCAGTATTTT.

The V and J genes are TRBV6-6 and TRBJ1-2; TRBD1 matches 7 bases. Germline loops: CDR1 MNHNY, CDR2 SVGAGI (reference sequence). The CDR3 is 14 residues long. V lost 2 bases and J lost 7; bases outside the gene matches: 7. CDR3 region: CASSYVRQGGGYTF. Here the CDR3 DNA reads TGTGCCAGCAGTTACGTCAGACAGGGAGGTGGCTACACCTTC.